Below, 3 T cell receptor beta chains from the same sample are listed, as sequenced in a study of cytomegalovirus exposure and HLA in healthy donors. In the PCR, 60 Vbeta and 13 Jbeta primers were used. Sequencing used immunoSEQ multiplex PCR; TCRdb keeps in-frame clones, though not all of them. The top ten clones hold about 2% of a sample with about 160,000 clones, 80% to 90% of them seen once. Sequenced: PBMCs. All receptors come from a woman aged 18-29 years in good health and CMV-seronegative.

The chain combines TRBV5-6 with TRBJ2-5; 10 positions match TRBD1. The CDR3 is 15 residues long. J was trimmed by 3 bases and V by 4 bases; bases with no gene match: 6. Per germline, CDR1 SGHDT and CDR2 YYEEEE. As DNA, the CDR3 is TGTGCCAGCAGCCAACGACAGGGGGCGGAAGAGACCCAGTACTTC. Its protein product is CASSQRQGAEETQYF.

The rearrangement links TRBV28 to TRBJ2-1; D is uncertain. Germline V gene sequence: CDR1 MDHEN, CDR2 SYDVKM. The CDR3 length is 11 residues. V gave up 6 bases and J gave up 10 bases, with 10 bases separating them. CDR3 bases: TGTGCCAGCAGCCCGAGGTACGAGCAGTTCTTC. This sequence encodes CASSPRYEQFF.

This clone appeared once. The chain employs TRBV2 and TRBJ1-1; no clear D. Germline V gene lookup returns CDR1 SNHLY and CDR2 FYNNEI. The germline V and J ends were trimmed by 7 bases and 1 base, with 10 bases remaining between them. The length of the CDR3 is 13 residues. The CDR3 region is CASNLEQNTEAFF. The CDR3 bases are TGTGCCAGCAATTTGGAGCAGAACACTGAAGCTTTCTTT.